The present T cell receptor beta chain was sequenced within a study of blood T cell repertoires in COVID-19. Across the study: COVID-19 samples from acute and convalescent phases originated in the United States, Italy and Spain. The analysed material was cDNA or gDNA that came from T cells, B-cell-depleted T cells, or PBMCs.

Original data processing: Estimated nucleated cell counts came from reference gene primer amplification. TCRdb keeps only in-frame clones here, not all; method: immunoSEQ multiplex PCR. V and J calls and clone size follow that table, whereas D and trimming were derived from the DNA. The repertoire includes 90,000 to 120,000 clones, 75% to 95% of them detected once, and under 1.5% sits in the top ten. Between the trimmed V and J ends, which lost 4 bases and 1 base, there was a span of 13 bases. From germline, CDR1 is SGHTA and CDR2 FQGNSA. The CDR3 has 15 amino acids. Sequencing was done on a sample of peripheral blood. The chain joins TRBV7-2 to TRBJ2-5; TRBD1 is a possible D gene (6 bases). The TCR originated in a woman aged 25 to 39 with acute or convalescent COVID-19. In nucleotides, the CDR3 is TGTGCCAGCAGCTCCCAAGGGACAAGCCAAGAGACCCAGTACTTC. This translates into CASSSQGTSQETQYF.